A selection of T cell receptor beta chains follows, all from one sample in a study of blood T cell repertoires in COVID-19. Clones were read by immunoSEQ multiplex PCR, and TCRdb kept only the in-frame ones, dropping some. The table includes some 400,000 clones, around 87% detected once. Input material: peripheral blood. These receptors came from a woman in her fifties or sixties with COVID-19, enrolled during active disease. Both conserved end residues are part of each CDR3. The D gene is left open where the match is weak. Size is omitted from some rows. Given values are once, few, many or a class for expanded clones.

clone_size,j_call,d_call,v_call,cdr3_nt,cdr3_aa
-,TRBJ1-1,-,TRBV7-8,TGTGCCAGCAGCCTAAGACTCGGGGGAAACCTTGAAGCTTTCTTT,CASSLRLGGNLEAFF
few,TRBJ1-3,-,TRBV9,TGTGCCAGCAGCCCCGCGGGGGACTCTGGAAACACCATATATTTT,CASSPAGDSGNTIYF
-,TRBJ1-1,-,TRBV7-9,TGTGCCAGCAGCCGCGTAGGGGTCGACACTGAAGCTTTCTTT,CASSRVGVDTEAFF
-,TRBJ1-4,TRBD1,TRBV19,TGTGCCAGTAGTATTGGGACAGCCCTAATTGAAAAACTGTTTTTT,CASSIGTALIEKLFF
-,TRBJ1-4,-,TRBV11-2,TGTGCCAGCACTATTGAAAAACTGTTTTTT,CASTIEKLFF
once,TRBJ1-2,-,TRBV19,TGTGCCAGTAGTATAACAGGCCTCTCCAACTATGGCTACACCTTC,CASSITGLSNYGYTF
-,TRBJ2-3,-,TRBV9,TGTGCCAGCAGCGTAGAGGCGGGGACTAGCACAGATACGCAGTATTTT,CASSVEAGTSTDTQYF
-,TRBJ1-3,TRBD1,TRBV5-1,TGCGCCAGCAGCCCTACAGGGGCTGGAAACACCATATATTTT,CASSPTGAGNTIYF
once,TRBJ2-3,-,TRBV7-2,TGTGCCAGCAGACGCAGCAGGGTAGGCACAGATACGCAGTATTTT,CASRRSRVGTDTQYF
-,TRBJ1-1,-,TRBV6-5,TGTGCCAGCCGGTACGGGGGTAGGACTGAAGCTTTCTTT,CASRYGGRTEAFF
-,TRBJ1-2,TRBD1,TRBV5-1,TGCGCCAGCAGCTGGGCGACAGGGGAAAGTGGCTACACCTTC,CASSWATGESGYTF
once,TRBJ2-5,TRBD2,TRBV5-5,TGTGCCAGCAGAGGCGGGGGAGAGACCCAGTACTTC,CASRGGGETQYF
-,TRBJ1-6,-,TRBV6-2/TRBV6-3,TGTGCCAGCAGTTACATACAGCCGAATTCACCCCTCCACTTT,CASSYIQPNSPLHF
-,TRBJ1-1,-,TRBV6-6,TGTGCCAGCAGTTCTATTATGAACACTGAAGCTTTCTTT,CASSSIMNTEAFF
-,TRBJ2-2,-,TRBV15,TGTGCCACCAGCAGAGTAGGCAGGTTAAACACCGGGGAGCTGTTTTTT,CATSRVGRLNTGELFF
-,TRBJ2-1,-,TRBV7-3,TGTGCCAGCAGCTTTTCGTCCGGGAACAATGAGCAGTTCTTC,CASSFSSGNNEQFF
-,TRBJ1-5,-,TRBV2,TGTGCCAGCAGTGAAATGCAGGAAAATCAGCCCCAGCATTTT,CASSEMQENQPQHF
-,TRBJ1-1,TRBD1,TRBV24-1,TGTGCCACCCTACACTTGGACAGGGGGACCACTGAAGCTTTCTTT,CATLHLDRGTTEAFF
-,TRBJ1-1,-,TRBV6-1,TGTGCCAGCAGTGAAGTCGACAGGCCTATGAACACTGAAGCTTTCTTT,CASSEVDRPMNTEAFF
-,TRBJ2-1,TRBD1,TRBV5-1,TGCGCCAGCAGCAAGGGACAGGGGGCAGACAATGAGCAGTTCTTC,CASSKGQGADNEQFF
-,TRBJ2-2,TRBD1,TRBV9,TGTGCCAGCAGCGTGGGACAGGGGGCGACCGGGGAGCTGTTTTTT,CASSVGQGATGELFF
-,TRBJ1-4,-,TRBV5-1,TGCGCCAGCAGCGGACCCGGGGGAGGGCCCATAGGACTTGAAAAACTGTTTTTT,CASSGPGGGPIGLEKLFF
-,TRBJ1-2,-,TRBV9,TGTGCCAGCAGCGTAGACGACAGTTATGGCTACACCTTC,CASSVDDSYGYTF
-,TRBJ2-1,-,TRBV4-2,TGTGCCAGCAGCCAAAGCCCCGCGGCCAGCTCCTACAATGAGCAGTTCTTC,CASSQSPAASSYNEQFF
-,TRBJ2-7,TRBD1,TRBV20-1,TGCAGTGCTTCAGGGGGTTACGAGCAGTACTTC,CSASGGYEQYF
-,TRBJ1-2,-,TRBV30,TGTGCCTGGAGTGACGGGGACACCCGAGCCATCTTC,CAWSDGDTRAIF
few,TRBJ2-1,TRBD1,TRBV18,TGTGCCAGCTCACCGGGACAGCAAAACTACAATGAGCAGTTCTTC,CASSPGQQNYNEQFF
-,TRBJ2-3,TRBD2,TRBV19,TGTGCCAGTAGTATTCCTAGCGGGGGCTCGGGGGATACGCAGTATTTT,CASSIPSGGSGDTQYF
-,TRBJ1-4,-,TRBV27,TGTGCCAGCAGTTTCATCTTGGGGAGTGAAAAACTGTTTTTT,CASSFILGSEKLFF
once,TRBJ2-3,TRBD2,TRBV7-3,TGTGCCAGCAGCCTGACTAGCGCGGGGGGCACGCAGTATTTT,CASSLTSAGGTQYF
-,TRBJ2-3,-,TRBV28,TGTGCCAGCAGTGGGAGGGATACGCAGTATTTT,CASSGRDTQYF
-,TRBJ1-3,-,TRBV7-8,TGTGCCAGCAGCGGCCTAATCGAAGGGGAACCTGGAAACACCATATATTTT,CASSGLIEGEPGNTIYF
-,TRBJ1-5,-,TRBV9,TGTGCCAGCAGCCCGGGGGTCGGTCAGCCCCAGCATTTT,CASSPGVGQPQHF
-,TRBJ2-1,TRBD2,TRBV27,TGTGCCAGCAGTTTAACCAGCGGGGGGATCTACAATGAGCAGTTCTTC,CASSLTSGGIYNEQFF
-,TRBJ2-5,-,TRBV5-8,TGTGCCAGCAGACGACGGGGGATCGGAGAGACCCAGTACTTC,CASRRRGIGETQYF
-,TRBJ2-3,TRBD2,TRBV18,TGTGCCAGCTCACCACTCAGCGGGGGGACCACAGATACGCAGTATTTT,CASSPLSGGTTDTQYF
-,TRBJ1-3,-,TRBV6-5,TGTGCCAGCAGTTACAAAGGGACATGGGGAAACACCATATATTTT,CASSYKGTWGNTIYF
once,TRBJ1-6,TRBD1,TRBV27,TGTGCCAGCAGTTTATCACCAGGGGGCGCCGGGAATTCACCCCTCCACTTT,CASSLSPGGAGNSPLHF
-,TRBJ1-3,-,TRBV5-1,TGCGCCAGCAGCTTCAATGAGGGGGCTGGAAACACCATATATTTT,CASSFNEGAGNTIYF
-,TRBJ1-2,-,TRBV5-1,TGCGCCAGCAGCCCTTCAGGGTCCTACACCTTC,CASSPSGSYTF
-,TRBJ1-1,-,TRBV7-9,TGTGCCAGCAGCCTCTCCCGGGGGGCGGGCGAAGCTTTCTTT,CASSLSRGAGEAFF
-,TRBJ2-7,TRBD2,TRBV6-5,TGTGCCAGCAGGAGGGGGACTAGCGGGGACAACGAGCAGTACTTC,CASRRGTSGDNEQYF
-,TRBJ1-1,-,TRBV3-1/TRBV3-2,TGTGCCAGCAGCCAACAGGGCTCGAACACTGAAGCTTTCTTT,CASSQQGSNTEAFF
-,TRBJ2-1,TRBD2,TRBV5-4,TGTGCCAGCAGCTTGGGCCTCATGGGGAGGGGTTCCTACAATGAGCAGTTCTTC,CASSLGLMGRGSYNEQFF
-,TRBJ1-5,-,TRBV24-1,TGTGCCACCAGTGATTACAGGGAATATCAGCCCCAGCATTTT,CATSDYREYQPQHF